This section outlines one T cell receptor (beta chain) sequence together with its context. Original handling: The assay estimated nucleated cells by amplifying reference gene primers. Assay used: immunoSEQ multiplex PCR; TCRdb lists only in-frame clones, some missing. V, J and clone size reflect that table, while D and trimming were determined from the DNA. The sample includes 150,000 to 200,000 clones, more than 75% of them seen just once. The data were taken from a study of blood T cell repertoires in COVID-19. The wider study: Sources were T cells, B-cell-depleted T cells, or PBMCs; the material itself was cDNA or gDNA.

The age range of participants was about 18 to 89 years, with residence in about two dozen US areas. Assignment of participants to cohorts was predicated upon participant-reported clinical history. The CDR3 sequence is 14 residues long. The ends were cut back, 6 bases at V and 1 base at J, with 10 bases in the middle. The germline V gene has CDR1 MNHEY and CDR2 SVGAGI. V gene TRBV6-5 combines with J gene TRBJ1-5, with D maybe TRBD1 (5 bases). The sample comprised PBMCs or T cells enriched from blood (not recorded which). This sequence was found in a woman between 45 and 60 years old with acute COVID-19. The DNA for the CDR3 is TGTGCCAGCAGCGATGGGGCGAGCAATCAGCCCCAGCATTTT. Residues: CASSDGASNQPQHF.